These 21 T cell receptor beta chains came from one sample sequenced in a study of beta chain features in type 1 diabetes. Since all of the isolated RNA was reverse transcribed, expressed TCRB transcripts were what got sequenced. Measured with immunoSEQ multiplex PCR; TCRdb has only the in-frame clones, and not every one. In the table there are about 140,000 clones, 10% of which are singletons. What was sequenced was naive CD4+ T cells from blood. The source is a man between 18 and 35 years old in good health.

This chain joins TRBV10-3 and TRBJ2-2; 7 nucleotides line up with TRBD1. This CDR3 region has 15 residues. Trimming removed 4 bases from V and 1 base from J; junction bases left unmatched: 3. Germline V gene lookup returns CDR1 ENHRY and CDR2 SYGVKD. The CDR3 sequence is CAISGWTGNTGELFF. In DNA, the CDR3 is TGTGCCATCAGTGGGTGGACAGGGAACACCGGGGAGCTGTTTTTT.

The rearrangement links TRBV30 to TRBJ2-6; tentative D call: TRBD1 (6 bases). The germline CDR1 and CDR2 sequences are GTSNPN and SVGIG (reference sequence). Trimming removed 1 base at V and 0 bases at J, with 16 bases between. This CDR3 has 18 amino acids. The CDR3 reads CAWSGLTGTPSGANVLTF. For the CDR3, the DNA is TGTGCCTGGAGTGGCCTGACAGGAACCCCCTCTGGGGCCAACGTCCTGACTTTC.

V is TRBV7-2 and J is TRBJ2-1; TRBD2 matches 8 bases. The junction had 6 bases not matched to a gene; V was cut back by 2 bases and J by 9 bases. Germline V gene lookup returns CDR1 SGHTA and CDR2 FQGNSA. The CDR3 loop spans 14 amino acids. CDR3 DNA: TGTGCCAGCAGCTTAAACAGCGGGGGCCCTGAGCAGTTCTTC. Encoded protein: CASSLNSGGPEQFF.

The chain recombines TRBV21-1 with TRBJ2-1; TRBD2, the D gene given by the table, was not confirmed from the DNA. TRBV21-1 is reported as a pseudogene. This CDR3 comprises 17 residues. CDR3 coding DNA: TGTGCCAGCAGCAAAGGCCAGCGGGGGGATCTCTACAATGAGCAGTTCTTC. The encoded protein is CASSKGQRGDLYNEQFF.

The rearrangement uses TRBV18 and TRBJ2-5; a possible D gene is TRBD1 (5 bases). The J call could be wrong; TRBJ2-7 is a better fit for the DNA end. The germline CDR1 and CDR2 sequences are KGHSH and LQKENI. This CDR3 comprises 14 residues. The CDR3 nucleotides are TGTGCCAGCTCACCGGCGCAGGGAATCTACGAGCAGTACTTC. It is translated as CASSPAQGIYEQYF.

This chain links TRBV4-1 with TRBJ2-5; D might be TRBD1 (6 bases). Germline V lookup: CDR1 MGHRA, CDR2 YSYEKL. The CDR3 loop spans 16 amino acids. V was trimmed by 0 bases and J by 10 bases, leaving 21 bases between them. The CDR3 sequence is CASSQDRTEPPGSQYF. DNA for the CDR3: TGCGCCAGCAGCCAAGATCGGACAGAACCTCCGGGTAGCCAGTACTTC.

The chain uses TRBV7-9 and TRBJ1-4; the match to TRBD1 covers 7 bases. J lost 1 base, V lost 10 bases, and 6 bases had no gene match. There are 14 residues in the CDR3. Germline V gene lookup returns CDR1 SEHNR and CDR2 FQNEAQ (reference sequence). CDR3 bases: TGTGCCAACGACAGGGAAGGAACTAATGAAAAACTGTTTTTT. Translated: CANDREGTNEKLFF.

The chain has TRBV5-4 and TRBJ1-2, with D unresolved. CDR1 SGHNT and CDR2 YYREEE come from the germline V gene (reference sequence). This CDR3 contains 16 residues. Trimming left V 0 bases short and J 6 bases short, with 18 bases between. CDR3 coding DNA: TGTGCCAGCAGCTTGGTGAATCCGGGATCTGGTCATGGCTACACCTTC. This encodes CASSLVNPGSGHGYTF.

J is TRBJ1-2 and V is TRBV29-1, with TRBD1 matching over 7 bases. CDR1 is SQVTM, CDR2 ANQGSEA, per germline. Trimming removed 2 bases from V and 4 bases from J; junction bases left unmatched: 10. This CDR3 has 15 residues. DNA for the CDR3: TGCAGCGTTGAAAGGACAGGACAACGACGCTATGGCTACACCTTC. Translated, it gives CSVERTGQRRYGYTF.

This clone was counted only a few times. This sequence joins TRBV28 and TRBJ2-7; D perhaps matches TRBD1 (5 bases). V was clipped by 2 bases and J by 2 bases, with 13 bases between them. CDR3 length: 15 residues. Germline V gene lookup returns CDR1 MDHEN and CDR2 SYDVKM. The DNA for the CDR3 is TGTGCCAGCAGTTTAGGCCACACAGGCGCCTACGAGCAGTACTTC. Amino acids: CASSLGHTGAYEQYF.

This clone has more than one count but fewer than ten. The chain recombines TRBV6-6 with TRBJ2-5; possibly TRBD1 for D (6 bases). There are 13 residues in the CDR3. In germline, CDR1 is MNHNY, CDR2 SVGAGI (reference sequence). Trimming took off 2 bases at V and 4 bases at J, with 8 bases between the two ends. CDR3 coding DNA: TGTGCCAGCAGTTACGGGGGCGTAGAGACCCAGTACTTC. The encoded protein is CASSYGGVETQYF.

This chain joins TRBV29-1 and TRBJ2-1; 9 nucleotides match TRBD1. The CDR3 is made up of 15 amino acids. The germline V gene encodes CDR1 SQVTM and CDR2 ANQGSEA. V dropped 7 bases and J dropped 6; count of bases not matched to a gene: 13. For the CDR3, the DNA is TGCAGCGGTCGACCCCCGGACAGGGGTTCCAATGAGCAGTTCTTC. Protein product: CSGRPPDRGSNEQFF.

This clone was found a few times. The chain recombines TRBV7-2 with TRBJ1-2; 7 bases are shared with TRBD1. Trimming at V came to 4 bases and at J to 5 bases, leaving 10 bases not matched to a gene. CDR3 size: 15 residues. The V gene's germline CDR1 is SGHTA and CDR2 FQGNSA. For the CDR3, the DNA is TGTGCCAGCAGCTCCCCTTCGGGACAGTGGTATGGCTACACCTTC. Translating gives CASSSPSGQWYGYTF.

A few counts support this clone. The rearrangement uses TRBV6-5 and TRBJ1-5; no firm D call. The V and J ends lost 4 bases and 1 base respectively, with 14 bases between them. This CDR3 has 16 residues. Germline values: CDR1 MNHEY, CDR2 SVGAGI. The CDR3 is CASSSQGAPSNQPQHF. In DNA form, the CDR3 reads TGTGCCAGCAGTTCTCAAGGAGCGCCAAGCAATCAGCCCCAGCATTTT.

This chain connects TRBV6-1 to TRBJ2-2; D is uncertain. The CDR3 length is 13 residues. V lost 8 bases to trimming and J lost 4 bases, with 11 bases between them. CDR1 and CDR2 (germline): MNHNS, SASEGT. The CDR3 nucleotides are TGTGCCAGCTCAGCGCTGGGCACCGGGGAGCTGTTTTTT. It yields the protein CASSALGTGELFF.

The chain has TRBV28 and TRBJ2-1, with D unclear. V was cut by 2 bases and J by 5 bases, with 7 bases left in between. The CDR3 totals 13 residues. CDR1 is MDHEN, CDR2 SYDVKM, per germline. The CDR3 loop reads CASSLGLNNEQFF. The CDR3 DNA follows: TGTGCCAGCAGTTTAGGCCTCAACAATGAGCAGTTCTTC.

The chain carries TRBV28 and TRBJ2-3, with a weak D call TRBD2 (5 bases). The CDR3 is made up of 15 amino acids. Germline values: CDR1 MDHEN, CDR2 SYDVKM. V was trimmed by 8 bases and J by 4 bases, leaving 19 bases between them. The CDR3 DNA reads TGTGCCAGCTACTCCGCGGGCATTCAGGCAGATACGCAGTATTTT. It specifies CASYSAGIQADTQYF.

This clone came up a few times. The chain combines TRBV7-2 with TRBJ1-4; the match to TRBD1 covers 9 bases. With V trimmed by 4 bases and J by 8 bases, 5 bases remained unmatched. Germline CDR1 SGHTA, CDR2 FQGNSA. The CDR3 runs to 14 residues. The CDR3 spells CASSSDRGDEKLFF. CDR3 DNA: TGTGCCAGCAGCTCGGACAGGGGCGACGAAAAACTGTTTTTT.

This clone was seen only a few times. The V call is TRBV28, the J call TRBJ2-3, with D uncertain. This CDR3 contains 12 residues. Trimming shortened V by 1 base and J by 5 bases, and 4 bases separated the two germline ends. Germline CDR1 is MDHEN and CDR2 is SYDVKM. CDR3 protein: CASSLLKDTQYF. DNA for the CDR3: TGTGCCAGCAGTTTATTAAAAGATACGCAGTATTTT.

This chain connects TRBV6-1 to TRBJ2-1; maybe TRBD1 (5 bases). With 4 bases removed from V and 14 bases from J, the gap between germline ends came to 12 bases. This CDR3 contains 11 residues. Germline CDR1 is MNHNS and CDR2 is SASEGT. This CDR3 reads CASSASGWEFF. DNA of the CDR3: TGTGCCAGCAGTGCCTCAGGGTGGGAGTTCTTC.

This clone was recorded a few times. V is TRBV4-2 and J is TRBJ1-6; D perhaps matches TRBD1 (5 bases). The CDR3 contains 15 residues. Trimming shortened V by 0 bases and J by 5 bases, and 8 bases separated the two germline ends. Looked up from germline, CDR1 is LGHNA and CDR2 is YNFKEQ. The CDR3 region has the DNA TGTGCCAGCAGCCAAGAGCGGGGACATAATTCACCCCTCCACTTT. Translation gives CASSQERGHNSPLHF.